Shown below are 5 T cell receptor beta chains from a single sample sequenced in a study of cytomegalovirus exposure and HLA in healthy donors. Primers: 60 Vbeta forward and 13 Jbeta reverse. Clones were sequenced by immunoSEQ multiplex PCR, and TCRdb holds only the in-frame ones, with some missing. The sample table includes more than 90,000 clones. Sequencing used PBMCs. These receptors came from a man aged 35 to 55 in good health and CMV-seropositive.

The chain has TRBV29-1 and TRBJ1-1; no reliable D call. The CDR3 consists of 10 residues. CDR1 SQVTM and CDR2 ANQGSEA come from the germline V gene. V was trimmed by 7 bases and J by 3 bases, leaving 6 bases between them. CDR3 DNA sequence: TGCAGCGCCTCGGACACTGAAGCTTTCTTT. It codes for CSASDTEAFF.

The CDR3 DNA reads as TGTGCCAGCAGCCTTCGACAGGGGTCCTACGAGCAGTACTTC. This encodes CASSLRQGSYEQYF. This chain joins TRBV27 and TRBJ2-7; 8 bases agree with TRBD1. The J segment lost 1 base and the V segment lost 6 bases, leaving 5 bases of the junction unmatched. Germline V gene data show CDR1 as MNHEY and CDR2 as SMNVEV (reference sequence). The length of the CDR3 is 14 residues.

The chain employs TRBV28 and TRBJ2-6, with D perhaps matching TRBD1 (5 bases). Trimming took 4 bases from V and 0 from J, leaving 7 bases between them. The germline V gene has CDR1 MDHEN and CDR2 SYDVKM. This CDR3 is built from 15 residues. In DNA form, the CDR3 reads TGTGCCAGCAGTTCGCAGGGCTCTGGGGCCAACGTCCTGACTTTC. This codes for CASSSQGSGANVLTF.

V usage is TRBV7-2 and J usage is TRBJ2-7; 14 positions match TRBD2. The CDR3 totals 18 residues. V was pared by 4 bases and J by 7 bases, with 15 bases of the junction left unmatched. CDR1 is SGHTA, CDR2 FQGNSA, per germline. The CDR3 here is CASSYGLAGGPVLREQYF. The CDR3 DNA is TGTGCCAGCAGCTACGGACTAGCGGGAGGCCCGGTCTTACGTGAGCAGTACTTC.

The CDR3 coding sequence is TGCGCCAGCAGCCCGGACAGGCCCCCATACGAGCAGTACTTC. This translates into CASSPDRPPYEQYF. The gene calls are TRBV5-1 and TRBJ2-7; 7 bases map to TRBD1. Looked up from germline, CDR1 is SGHRS and CDR2 is YFSETQ. The CDR3 consists of 14 residues. Losses at the gene ends were 4 bases for V and 4 bases for J; bases not matched to a gene: 8.